These 19 T cell receptor beta chains were sequenced from one sample in a study of graft-versus-host responses after intestinal transplantation. The plating included some 200,000 irradiated, violet-dye-labeled stimulator cells together with some 200,000 CFSE-labeled responder cells. Sequenced by immunoSEQ multiplex PCR; TCRdb stores in-frame clones only, minus some. This sample has 20,000 to 25,000 clones, with approximately 40% found just once. Sequenced here: alloreactive CD8+ T cells from a mixed lymphocyte reaction culture, sampled before intestinal transplant. Subset given: CFSE-low proliferating T cells sorted from approximately 6-day pre-transplant mixed lymphocyte reaction (GvH or HvG direction). Every receptor here comes from a human patient who received an intestinal transplant.

In this sample, this clone turned up a few times. This sequence joins TRBV27 and TRBJ2-1; maybe TRBD2 (6 bases). V lost 3 bases to trimming and J lost 8 bases, with 23 bases between them. Germline V lookup: CDR1 MNHEY, CDR2 SMNVEV (reference sequence). CDR3 length equals 17 residues. The DNA for the CDR3 is TGTGCCAGCAGTTTGGGGATACTAGCTCTATACCTCGATGAGCAGTTCTTC. Residues: CASSLGILALYLDEQFF.

The sample holds a few counts of this clone. This chain connects TRBV18 to TRBJ1-1; D unresolved. The CDR3 loop spans 13 amino acids. Germline CDR1 KGHSH, CDR2 LQKENI. Trimming cost V 2 bases and J 0 bases, with 4 bases left between them. This CDR3 reads CASSPAVNTEAFF. The CDR3 coding sequence is TGTGCCAGCTCACCAGCTGTGAACACTGAAGCTTTCTTT.

This clone was seen more than once but under ten times. This chain links TRBV7-9 with TRBJ1-4; no reliable D call. This CDR3 comprises 11 residues. Germline values: CDR1 SEHNR, CDR2 FQNEAQ (reference sequence). Trimming pared 8 bases from V and 8 bases from J, leaving 9 bases between. CDR3 loop: CASSLREKLFF. In nucleotides, the CDR3 is TGTGCCAGCTCCTTAAGGGAAAAACTGTTTTTT.

This clone was counted a few times. This sequence joins TRBV19 and TRBJ1-2; D gene ambiguous. Trimming removed 4 bases at V and 4 bases at J, with 10 bases between. The V gene's germline CDR1 is LNHDA and CDR2 SQIVND (reference sequence). There are 13 residues in the CDR3. Here the CDR3 DNA reads TGTGCCAGTAGTACCCCGAGGGTCTATGGCTACACCTTC. Residues: CASSTPRVYGYTF.

This chain links TRBV7-9 with TRBJ2-7; a possible D gene is TRBD2 (5 bases). V lost 0 bases and J 3 bases, leaving 6 bases between the germline ends. There are 13 residues in the CDR3. Looked up from germline, CDR1 is SEHNR and CDR2 is FQNEAQ (reference sequence). Here the CDR3 reads CASSLAGVYEQYF. In DNA, the CDR3 is TGTGCCAGCAGCTTAGCCGGGGTCTACGAGCAGTACTTC.

As regards this clone: A read error may produce the germline difference seen at one junction end. For the CDR3, the DNA is TGCAGTGCTAGAGACCAGTTAGGCTACGCCTTC. Amino acids: CSARDQLGYAF. V gene TRBV20-1 combines with J gene TRBJ1-2, with no clear D. Germline V CDR1 and CDR2: DFQATT, SNEGSKA (reference sequence). The CDR3 runs 11 residues.

This chain uses TRBV28 with TRBJ1-4; possibly TRBD1 for D (6 bases). CDR1 MDHEN and CDR2 SYDVKM come from the germline V gene. V gave up 1 base and J gave up 0 bases, with 15 bases separating them. This CDR3 comprises 18 residues. The CDR3 reads CASSLLGARDPTNEKLFF. The CDR3 nucleotides are TGTGCCAGCAGTTTATTGGGGGCGAGGGATCCAACTAATGAAAAACTGTTTTTT.

This clone was seen only a few times. The chain uses TRBV11-3 and TRBJ1-3; D unclear. Trimming left V 5 bases short and J 0 bases short, with 5 bases between. Germline CDR1 SGHNT, CDR2 YENEEA. CDR3 length: 13 residues. CDR3 sequence reads: CASSLRSGNTIYF. The CDR3, as DNA: TGTGCCAGCAGCCTGCGCTCTGGAAACACCATATATTTT.

This clone has more than one count but fewer than ten. The chain uses TRBV5-6 and TRBJ1-5, with 7 bases lining up with TRBD1. Germline CDR1 is SGHDT and CDR2 is YYEEEE. CDR3 length equals 15 residues. Trimming cost V 4 bases and J 0 bases; bases outside gene matches: 4. The CDR3 protein is CASSVTGVSNQPQHF. In nucleotides, the CDR3 is TGTGCCAGCAGCGTAACAGGGGTTAGCAATCAGCCCCAGCATTTT.

The J gene is TRBJ2-7, the V gene TRBV6-5, with a weak D call TRBD2 (6 bases). V was pared by 2 bases and J by 4 bases, with 18 bases between. Germline loops: CDR1 MNHEY, CDR2 SVGAGI. The CDR3 covers 16 residues. The CDR3 DNA reads as TGTGCCAGCAGTTACGCTACTAGCCTCCTGTTGTACGAGCAGTACTTC. Amino acid sequence: CASSYATSLLLYEQYF.

J is TRBJ1-2 and V is TRBV6-5; 9 positions agree with TRBD1. Germline values: CDR1 MNHEY, CDR2 SVGAGI. This CDR3 contains 15 residues. The V segment lost 6 bases and the J segment 7 bases; nucleotides outside the gene matches: 12. The CDR3 DNA reads TGTGCCAGCAGAAACACAGGGGGCGCCGGGTCTGGCTACACCTTC. This gives the protein CASRNTGGAGSGYTF.

This chain links TRBV28 with TRBJ2-7; 7 positions match TRBD1. Germline V CDR1 and CDR2: MDHEN, SYDVKM. This CDR3 region has 13 residues. V was pared by 3 bases and J by 3 bases, with 2 bases of the junction left unmatched. CDR3: CASSLSGGYEQYF. CDR3 DNA: TGTGCCAGCAGTTTGTCAGGGGGCTACGAGCAGTACTTC.

This clone came up once. The chain combines TRBV5-1 with TRBJ1-1; no clear D. Trimming stripped 4 bases from V and 3 bases from J, with 13 bases between. This CDR3 comprises 14 residues. Per the germline V gene, CDR1 is SGHRS and CDR2 is YFSETQ. CDR3 DNA sequence: TGCGCCAGCAGCGCTTTGGTCTCTCACACTGAAGCTTTCTTT. Its protein product is CASSALVSHTEAFF.

The J gene is TRBJ2-2, the V gene TRBV27, with 12 positions matching TRBD2. The CDR3 totals 22 residues. Germline V gene lookup returns CDR1 MNHEY and CDR2 SMNVEV (reference sequence). V dropped 3 bases and J dropped 0; count of bases not matched to a gene: 17. The CDR3 coding sequence is TGTGCCAGCAGTTTGGAGCCTGGACTAGCGGGAATAGGAGTCGCGAACACCGGGGAGCTGTTTTTT. Its protein is CASSLEPGLAGIGVANTGELFF.

The chain carries TRBV27 and TRBJ2-5, with 8 bases aligning to TRBD2. Germline V gene lookup returns CDR1 MNHEY and CDR2 SMNVEV (reference sequence). V gave up 5 bases and J gave up 6 bases; unmatched junction bases: 11. CDR3 length: 15 residues. CDR3 nucleotide sequence: TGTGCCAGCAGTCCGTCCAGCGGGAGCGGGAAGACCCAGTACTTC. Amino acid sequence: CASSPSSGSGKTQYF.

The chain carries TRBV6-5 and TRBJ1-1; no clear D gene. With 2 bases removed from V and 6 bases from J, the gap between germline ends came to 10 bases. The CDR3 runs to 13 residues. The germline CDR1 and CDR2 sequences are MNHEY and SVGAGI. The DNA of the CDR3 is TGTGCCAGCAGTTACATTATTTCCTCTGAAGCTTTCTTT. Translated, it gives CASSYIISSEAFF.

This clone was seen only a few times. V is TRBV27 and J is TRBJ2-3; D ambiguous. The CDR3 has 12 amino acids. Between the trimmed V and J ends, which lost 3 bases and 8 bases, there was a span of 9 bases. Germline CDR1 is MNHEY and CDR2 is SMNVEV (reference sequence). The chain's CDR3 is CASSFNGFTQYF. Here the CDR3 DNA reads TGTGCCAGCAGTTTTAATGGTTTTACGCAGTATTTT.

This clone has just a few counts. This may arise from a read error, as a much more abundant clone is one base away. This chain joins TRBV5-1 and TRBJ2-1; D is unclear. CDR3 length equals 11 residues. From germline, CDR1 is SGHRS and CDR2 YFSETQ. Trimming left V 2 bases short and J 3 bases short, with 0 bases between. This chain's CDR3 is CASSFYNEQFF. The CDR3 DNA sequence: TGCGCCAGCAGCTTCTACAATGAGCAGTTCTTC.

The chain carries TRBV6-5 and TRBJ2-7; a weak D match, TRBD1 (5 bases). The germline V gene encodes CDR1 MNHEY and CDR2 SVGAGI. Trimming left V 6 bases short and J 7 bases short, with 13 bases between. The length of the CDR3 is 12 residues. The CDR3: CASSQGSREQYF. CDR3 sequence (DNA): TGTGCCAGCAGCCAGGGTTCGAGGGAGCAGTACTTC.